One sample yielded the 27 T cell receptor beta chains listed below, sequenced in a study of OX40 agonist ivuxolimab in advanced cancers. The data were produced by immunoSEQ multiplex PCR, yet TCRdb's version contains in-frame clones alone and is incomplete. This table has approximately 72,000 clones, 70% to 90% appearing once. This material consisted of CD4+ or CD8+ T cells sorted from blood, taken in a trial of the OX40 agonist ivuxolimab. The receptors originated from an adult with an advanced solid tumor such as melanoma, head and neck, liver or kidney cancer.

This clone was recorded only once. The chain has TRBV28 and TRBJ1-1; the D gene is possibly TRBD1 (6 bases). Germline loops: CDR1 MDHEN, CDR2 SYDVKM. Trimming stripped 6 bases from V and 7 bases from J, with 15 bases between. The CDR3 covers 13 residues. CDR3 DNA sequence: TGTGCCAGCAGCAATGCACAGGGAGGTGAAGCTTTCTTT. Translated, it gives CASSNAQGGEAFF.

V gene TRBV6-1 combines with J gene TRBJ2-1; 7 bases align to TRBD1. Germline CDR1 is MNHNS and CDR2 is SASEGT. This CDR3 has 14 residues. The V gene end was trimmed by 6 bases and the J gene end by 8 bases; junction bases not matched to a gene: 10. The CDR3 coding sequence is TGTGCCAGCAGAATAGGACAGGCTTTTGATGAGCAGTTCTTC. This translates into CASRIGQAFDEQFF.

This clone showed up just a few times. The chain has TRBV6-5 and TRBJ2-7; maybe TRBD1 (6 bases). CDR3 size: 12 residues. The germline CDR1 and CDR2 sequences are MNHEY and SVGAGI. Trimming cost V 4 bases and J 12 bases, with 16 bases left between them. The CDR3 region is CASSLQGPPWYF. The CDR3 coding sequence is TGTGCCAGCAGTTTACAGGGCCCCCCATGGTACTTC.

The chain has TRBV9 and TRBJ2-5; the match to TRBD2 covers 10 bases. Per germline, CDR1 SGDLS and CDR2 YYNGEE. V dropped 0 bases and J dropped 0; count of bases not matched to a gene: 5. The CDR3 extends over 17 amino acids. The CDR3 nucleotides read TGTGCCAGCAGCGTAGGAGGTAGCGGGGGGTACCAAGAGACCCAGTACTTC. It translates to CASSVGGSGGYQETQYF.

This rearrangement joins TRBV5-6 to TRBJ1-4; TRBD1 agrees at 9 bases. Germline V CDR1 and CDR2: SGHDT, YYEEEE. Trimming took 3 bases from V and 8 from J; bases not matched to a gene: 8. This CDR3 comprises 15 residues. This CDR3 reads CASSSLGTGNEKLFF. CDR3 coding DNA: TGTGCCAGCAGCTCTCTCGGGACAGGGAACGAAAAACTGTTTTTT.

V and J are TRBV20-1 and TRBJ2-7; no definite D call. Between the trimmed V and J ends, which lost 6 bases and 4 bases, there was a span of 10 bases. Germline V gene data show CDR1 as DFQATT and CDR2 as SNEGSKA (reference sequence). CDR3 length equals 11 residues. CDR3 nucleotides: TGCAGTGCCTCTGACCTTTACGAGCAGTACTTC. Translating gives CSASDLYEQYF.

The chain has TRBV2 and TRBJ2-5; either TRBD1 or TRBD2 may supply D (5 bases each). V was cut by 6 bases and J by 0 bases, with 17 bases left in between. The V gene's germline CDR1 is SNHLY and CDR2 FYNNEI. This CDR3 spans 16 amino acids. Written as DNA, the CDR3 is TGTGCCAGCAGCGCGCTCCGGGACCCCGACCAAGAGACCCAGTACTTC. Translation: CASSALRDPDQETQYF.

This clone was observed once. J is TRBJ2-1 and V is TRBV9, with 11 nucleotides matching TRBD1. V dropped 5 bases and J dropped 2; count of bases not matched to a gene: 6. The CDR3 covers 16 residues. CDR1 and CDR2 from the germline V gene are SGDLS and YYNGEE. In DNA form, the CDR3 reads TGTGCCAGCAGAGGGGGACAGGGGGAAGCCTACAATGAGCAGTTCTTC. Translated, it gives CASRGGQGEAYNEQFF.

This rearrangement joins TRBV18 to TRBJ1-2; 7 bases agree with TRBD1. This CDR3 has 13 amino acids. The V and J ends lost 6 bases and 2 bases, in that order; junction bases with no gene match: 3. Germline V lookup: CDR1 KGHSH, CDR2 LQKENI. DNA for the CDR3: TGTGCCAGCTCGGGGGACAGCAACTATGGCTACACCTTC. Its protein is CASSGDSNYGYTF.

This sequence joins TRBV9 and TRBJ2-5; 10 positions agree with TRBD2. The CDR3 extends over 16 amino acids. V lost 0 bases and J lost 2; bases outside the gene matches: 4. CDR1 is SGDLS, CDR2 YYNGEE, per germline. The CDR3: CASSVGLAGDQETQYF. DNA of the CDR3: TGTGCCAGCAGCGTAGGGCTAGCGGGGGATCAAGAGACCCAGTACTTC. The variable domain in full, completed from reference TRBV9 and TRBJ2-5, reads DSGVTQTPKHLITATGQRVTLRCSPRSGDLSVYWYQQSLDQGLQFLIQYYNGEERAKGNILERFSAQQFPDLHSELNLSSLELGDSALYFCASSVGLAGDQETQYFGPGTRLLVL.

This sequence joins TRBV6-6 and TRBJ2-4, with D unclear. Germline V gene lookup returns CDR1 MNHNY and CDR2 SVGAGI (reference sequence). The V end was cut by 6 bases, the J end by 2 bases, with 11 bases between. This CDR3 has 14 amino acids. The CDR3 loop is CASRLPGTKNIQYF. The CDR3 DNA follows: TGTGCCAGCAGGTTACCTGGGACCAAAAACATTCAGTACTTC.

This rearrangement joins TRBV28 to TRBJ1-1, with D possibly TRBD1 on 5 matching bases. V shed 4 bases and J shed 3 bases, with 15 bases lying between them. CDR3 length equals 15 residues. Germline values: CDR1 MDHEN, CDR2 SYDVKM. The CDR3 coding sequence is TGTGCCAGCAGTTATTATGGACACCGCTACACTGAAGCTTTCTTT. This gives the protein CASSYYGHRYTEAFF.

The chain couples TRBV30 to TRBJ1-3; D is unresolved. The V and J ends lost 2 bases and 2 bases respectively, with 13 bases between them. This CDR3 contains 15 residues. Germline V gene lookup returns CDR1 GTSNPN and CDR2 SVGIG (reference sequence). The CDR3 region is CAWSPLGSAGNTIYF. CDR3 coding DNA: TGTGCCTGGAGTCCCCTCGGTTCCGCTGGAAACACCATATATTTT.

This clone was detected a few times. The rearrangement joins TRBV4-3 to TRBJ1-1; possible D gene TRBD1, 5 bases. CDR3 size: 14 residues. V gave up 0 bases and J gave up 6 bases, with 11 bases separating them. Germline V gene data show CDR1 as LGHNA and CDR2 as YSLEER. CDR3 sequence reads: CASSQDKRGAEAFF. CDR3 coding DNA: TGCGCCAGCAGCCAAGATAAACGGGGCGCTGAAGCTTTCTTT.

The genes are TRBV7-8 and TRBJ2-3; D remains ambiguous. Trimming removed 5 bases at V and 2 bases at J, with 5 bases between. The CDR3 spans 12 residues. Germline values: CDR1 SGHVS, CDR2 FQNEAQ. The CDR3 is CASSGSTDTQYF. The CDR3, as DNA: TGTGCCAGCAGCGGGTCCACAGATACGCAGTATTTT. Full variable domain (rest looked up from reference TRBV7-8 and TRBJ2-3): GAGVSQSPRYKVAKRGQDVALRCDPISGHVSLFWYQQALGQGPEFLTYFQNEAQLDKSGLPSDRFFAERPEGSVSTLKIQRTQQEDSAVYLCASSGSTDTQYFGPGTRLTVL.

The chain joins TRBV27 to TRBJ1-1; tentatively, D is TRBD1 (5 bases). Germline loops: CDR1 MNHEY, CDR2 SMNVEV (reference sequence). CDR3 length equals 14 residues. Trimming stripped 6 bases from V and 3 bases from J, with 14 bases between. The CDR3 bases are TGTGCCAGCAGCCGAACACGGGGCGACACTGAAGCTTTCTTT. Protein product: CASSRTRGDTEAFF.

To note about this clone: A much larger clone differs from this one at a single base, so this may be a read error. In the same sample, other DNA sequences code for this CDR3. The chain uses TRBV2 and TRBJ1-1; D uncertain. CDR1 is SNHLY and CDR2 is FYNNEI in the germline V gene. The CDR3 has 14 residues. CDR3 amino acids: CASSRSTLNTEAFF. In nucleotides, the CDR3 is TGTGCCAGCAGTCGATCTACCCTGAACACTGAGGCTTTCTTT.

The V call is TRBV15, the J call TRBJ1-4; a possible D gene is TRBD1 (5 bases). From germline, CDR1 is LNHNV and CDR2 YYDKDF (reference sequence). The CDR3 has 16 amino acids. Trimming pared 1 base from V and 8 bases from J, leaving 17 bases between. CDR3: CATSRGQTPGNEKLFF. The CDR3 DNA reads TGTGCCACCAGCAGAGGACAGACCCCGGGGAACGAAAAACTGTTTTTT. Complete variable domain (other parts from reference TRBV15 and TRBJ1-4): DAMVIQNPRYQVTQFGKPVTLSCSQTLNHNVMYWYQQKSSQAPKLLFHYYDKDFNNEADTPDNFQSRRPNTSFCFLDIRSPGLGDTAMYLCATSRGQTPGNEKLFFGSGTQLSVL.

This clone showed up just a few times. This chain connects TRBV7-2 to TRBJ1-5; TRBD1 aligns across 7 bases. The CDR3 is 16 residues long. V lost 1 base and J lost 2; bases outside the gene matches: 5. Germline CDR1 SGHTA, CDR2 FQGNSA. CDR3 protein: CASSLVGGMGNQPQHF. The DNA for the CDR3 is TGTGCCAGCAGCTTAGTAGGGGGCATGGGCAATCAGCCCCAGCATTTT.

The CDR3 DNA reads as TGTGCCAGCAGCCCTGTCTCTCTAGGGCTGAACACCGGGGAGCTGTTTTTT. Translated, it gives CASSPVSLGLNTGELFF. The rearrangement links TRBV9 to TRBJ2-2; D ambiguous. The CDR3 covers 17 residues. Germline loops: CDR1 SGDLS, CDR2 YYNGEE. With 4 bases removed from V and 1 base from J, the gap between germline ends came to 17 bases.

The chain links TRBV28 to TRBJ2-7; TRBD1 aligns across 8 bases. CDR1 and CDR2 (germline): MDHEN, SYDVKM. Trimming at V came to 4 bases and at J to 3 bases, leaving 8 bases not matched to a gene. The CDR3 is 15 residues long. The CDR3 nucleotides read TGTGCCAGCAGTTCCTCCGGGACAGGATACTACGAGCAGTACTTC. Translation: CASSSSGTGYYEQYF.

The rearrangement joins TRBV4-1 to TRBJ1-2, with 8 nucleotides matching TRBD1. Looked up from germline, CDR1 is MGHRA and CDR2 is YSYEKL. V shed 6 bases and J 6 bases; nucleotides not matched to a gene: 9. This CDR3 is 14 amino acids long. The CDR3 DNA follows: TGCGCCAGCAGTCGGGACAGGTTGAGGCATGGCTACACCTTC. It translates to CASSRDRLRHGYTF.

On this clone itself: The junction differs from germline at one of its ends, possibly a read error. This chain uses TRBV5-4 with TRBJ2-2; D is perhaps TRBD2 (7 bases). The CDR3 runs 16 residues. Germline V CDR1 and CDR2: SGHNT, YYREEE (reference sequence). The CDR3 DNA reads TGTGCCAGCAGCTTCTCTAGGGGGGGAAACATCGGGGAGCTGTTTTTT. Protein: CASSFSRGGNIGELFF.

The V gene is TRBV9, the J gene TRBJ2-1, with D perhaps TRBD1 or TRBD2 (5 bases each). The CDR3 totals 18 residues. V was trimmed by 0 bases and J by 2 bases, leaving 18 bases between them. Germline V CDR1 and CDR2: SGDLS, YYNGEE. The DNA of the CDR3 is TGTGCCAGCAGCGTAGCGTCCTTGGGGGTGAGGACCTACAATGAGCAGTTCTTC. Translated: CASSVASLGVRTYNEQFF.

Points on this clone: The conserved closing phenylalanine or tryptophan is absent in this CDR3, likely reflecting a read error. The DNA is omitted, as the CDR3 cannot be located on it reliably, and the CDR3 follows TCRdb's listing. The chain employs TRBV7-9 and TRBJ1-1. The CDR3 is 12 amino acids long, termini counted. Germline V gives CDR1 SEHNR, CDR2 FQNEAQ (reference sequence). The chain's CDR3 is CASSLEGADAGV.

The rearrangement joins TRBV6-1 to TRBJ2-1, with a weak D call TRBD2 (6 bases). This CDR3 is 11 amino acids long. Germline-derived CDR1 and CDR2 are MNHNS and SASEGT. V was pared by 8 bases and J by 9 bases, with 11 bases between. The CDR3 nucleotides read TGTGCCAGCCTACTAGCAAGTGAGCAGTTCTTC. This translates into CASLLASEQFF.

In DNA form, the CDR3 reads TGTGCCAGCAGTGAATCAGGAGGTGAAAAACTGTTTTTT. Amino acid sequence: CASSESGGEKLFF. V usage is TRBV6-1 and J usage is TRBJ1-4; D unclear. Germline CDR1 reads MNHNS; CDR2 reads SASEGT. Trimming took off 2 bases at V and 7 bases at J, with 8 bases between the two ends. The CDR3 is 13 residues long.